Only a few counts were recorded for the clone carrying this T cell receptor (beta chain). Its antigen is as yet unknown. Gene names refer to mouse genes. The sequencing template was cDNA reverse transcribed from extracted RNA. The data were produced by immunoSEQ multiplex PCR, yet TCRdb's version contains in-frame clones alone and is incomplete. Singletons are absent from the sample, which has about 270,000 clones. This sample is part of a study of CD8+ T cells in alopecia areata. Study-wide context: C3H/HeJ donors with spontaneous alopecia, roughly 6-13 months old, supplied skin grafts to roughly 7-11-week-old female C3H/HeJ mice.

Cutaneous lymph node cells were pooled, and they were sorted using CD4, CD8alpha, NKG2D, NKG2ACE and other markers. Study outcomes and limitations: TCR sharing across patients was less clear than in mice, possibly HLA-related. Scalp sample sequencing also detects resident alphabeta T cells of normal skin.

The receptor was isolated from a C3H/HeJ mouse with alopecia areata. MHC haplotype: H2-k. Sequencing used CD4+ T cells sorted from a lymph node.

The CDR3 spells CASSSWGHTGQLYF. The CDR3 DNA, read in part, is TGTGCCAGCAGTTCCTGGGGGCACACCGGG. This chain joins TRBV14 and TRBJ2-2; D may be TRBD2 (7 bases). The read ends 4 residues early relative to the CDR3; the germline J gene fills the gap. Trimming cost V 3 bases and J 3 bases, with 9 bases left between them. The CDR3 consists of 14 residues. Germline CDR1 is SGHDT and CDR2 is FRDEAV.